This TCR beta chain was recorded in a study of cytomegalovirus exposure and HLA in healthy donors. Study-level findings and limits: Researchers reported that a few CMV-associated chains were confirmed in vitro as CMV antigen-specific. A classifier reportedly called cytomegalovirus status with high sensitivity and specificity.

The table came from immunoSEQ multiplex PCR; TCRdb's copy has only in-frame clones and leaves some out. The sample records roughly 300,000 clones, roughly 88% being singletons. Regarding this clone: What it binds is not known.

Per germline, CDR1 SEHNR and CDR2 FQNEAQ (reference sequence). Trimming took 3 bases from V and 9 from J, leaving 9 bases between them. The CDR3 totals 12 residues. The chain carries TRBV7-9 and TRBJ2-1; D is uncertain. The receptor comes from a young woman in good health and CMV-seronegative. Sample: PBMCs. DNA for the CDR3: TGTGCCAGCAGCTTTGCGCCGGGTGAGCAGTTCTTC. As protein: CASSFAPGEQFF.